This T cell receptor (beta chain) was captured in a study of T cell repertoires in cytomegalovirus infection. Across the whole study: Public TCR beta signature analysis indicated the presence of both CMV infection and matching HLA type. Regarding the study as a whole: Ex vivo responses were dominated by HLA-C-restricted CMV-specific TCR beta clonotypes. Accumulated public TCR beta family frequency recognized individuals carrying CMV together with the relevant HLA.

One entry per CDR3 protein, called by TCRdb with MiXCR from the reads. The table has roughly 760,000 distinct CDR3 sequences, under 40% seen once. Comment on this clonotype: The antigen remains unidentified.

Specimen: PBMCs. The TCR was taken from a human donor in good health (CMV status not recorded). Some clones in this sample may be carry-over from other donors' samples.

DNA of the CDR3: TGTGCCAGCAGTTTTAGTTTGGGACAGCAACAATTTGAAGCTTTCTTT. Translation: CASSFSLGQQQFEAFF. The V and J genes are TRBV27 and TRBJ1-1; 7 bases align to TRBD1. The junction had 14 bases not matched to a gene; V was cut back by 3 bases and J by 7 bases. The germline V gene has CDR1 MNHEY and CDR2 SMNVEV (reference sequence). CDR3 length equals 16 residues.